The 8 T cell receptor beta chains below all came from one sample that was sequenced in a study of OX40 agonist ivuxolimab in advanced cancers. Profiling relied on immunoSEQ multiplex PCR, and the TCRdb table lists in-frame clones only, not all of them. The table lists around 23,000 clones, roughly 77% of them singletons, with less than 20% in the top ten. Sequencing was performed on CD4+ or CD8+ T cells sorted from blood, taken in a trial of the OX40 agonist ivuxolimab. These receptors all stem from an adult with an advanced solid tumor such as melanoma, head and neck, liver or kidney cancer.

The rearrangement links TRBV5-6 to TRBJ1-1, with D hard to call. CDR3 length: 13 residues. V was pared by 4 bases and J by 1 base, with 8 bases between. The germline gives CDR1 SGHDT, CDR2 YYEEEE. The DNA for the CDR3 is TGTGCCAGCAGCCCCCGACAGAACACTGAAGCTTTCTTT. It translates to CASSPRQNTEAFF.

This clone showed up just once. This sequence joins TRBV19 and TRBJ2-5; either TRBD1 or TRBD2 may supply D (6 bases each). Germline-derived CDR1 and CDR2 are LNHDA and SQIVND (reference sequence). V was trimmed by 5 bases and J by 1 base, leaving 11 bases between them. The CDR3 runs to 14 residues. CDR3 bases: TGTGCCAGTAGTCCACGGGGGCTCCAAGAGACCCAGTACTTC. Its translation: CASSPRGLQETQYF.

The chain is built from TRBV29-1 and TRBJ2-7, with no clear D. Between the trimmed V and J ends, which lost 2 bases and 4 bases, there was a span of 18 bases. The CDR3 covers 15 residues. CDR1 SQVTM and CDR2 ANQGSEA come from the germline V gene. Here the CDR3 DNA reads TGCAGCGTTGAAAAGGGATACCCGGCCCGATACGAGCAGTACTTC. Translated: CSVEKGYPARYEQYF.

Notes on this clone: Other DNA sequences of this sample code for an identical CDR3. The J gene is TRBJ2-3, the V gene TRBV7-2; D gene uncertain. The germline V gene has CDR1 SGHTA and CDR2 FQGNSA. CDR3 length: 14 residues. V lost 2 bases to trimming and J lost 1 base, with 7 bases between them. CDR3 region: CASSLIGRTDTQYF. The DNA for the CDR3 is TGTGCCAGCAGCTTAATTGGGCGCACAGATACGCAGTATTTT.

This clone was counted only a few times. The chain joins TRBV14 to TRBJ2-2; TRBD2 matches at 8 bases. V lost 2 bases and J lost 7; bases outside the gene matches: 6. Germline V gene sequence: CDR1 SGHDN, CDR2 FVKESK. This CDR3 has 15 amino acids. The CDR3 DNA follows: TGTGCCAGCAGCCAAAGAGCGGGAGCGGGCGGGGAGCTGTTTTTT. Protein product: CASSQRAGAGGELFF.

The chain links TRBV15 to TRBJ2-6; D call uncertain. The germline CDR1 and CDR2 sequences are LNHNV and YYDKDF (reference sequence). Trimming took off 3 bases at V and 0 bases at J, with 9 bases between the two ends. The CDR3 runs to 16 residues. CDR3 in amino acids: CATSRDSGSGANVLTF. The CDR3 DNA is TGTGCCACCAGCAGGGATTCAGGCTCTGGGGCCAACGTCCTGACTTTC.

This clone was seen only a few times. The gene calls are TRBV2 and TRBJ2-7; weak D call: TRBD1 (6 bases). The CDR3 consists of 13 residues. V lost 7 bases and J lost 2, with 12 bases in between. From germline, CDR1 is SNHLY and CDR2 FYNNEI. The CDR3 loop reads CASNRRQAYEQYF. In DNA form, the CDR3 reads TGTGCCAGCAACAGACGACAGGCCTACGAGCAGTACTTC.

CDR3 region: CASSSIAGGGETQYF. CDR3 DNA sequence: TGTGCCAGCAGCTCTATAGCGGGGGGCGGGGAGACCCAGTACTTC. The V and J genes are TRBV7-7 and TRBJ2-5, with 10 bases lining up with TRBD2. J gave up 5 bases and V 4 bases, and 7 bases lay outside the gene matches. From germline, CDR1 is SSHAT and CDR2 FNYEAQ (reference sequence). The CDR3 consists of 15 residues.